This T cell receptor beta chain was sequenced for a study of T cell clones after liver transplantation. The table came from immunoSEQ multiplex PCR; TCRdb's copy has only in-frame clones and leaves some out. The table lists around 51,000 clones, about 86% of them singletons. This TCR came from a human patient who received a liver transplant. Some T cells may be the graft donor's. Specimen: CD8+ T cells from blood, collected 12 months after liver transplant.

The CDR3 loop reads CASSLDGDFSLYEQYF. The CDR3 DNA is TGTGCCAGCAGCTTAGATGGAGACTTTTCCCTCTACGAGCAGTACTTC. The chain carries TRBV7-2 and TRBJ2-7; D not resolved. Trimming took 1 base from V and 3 from J, leaving 16 bases between them. CDR3 length equals 16 residues. Germline V gene data show CDR1 as SGHTA and CDR2 as FQGNSA.